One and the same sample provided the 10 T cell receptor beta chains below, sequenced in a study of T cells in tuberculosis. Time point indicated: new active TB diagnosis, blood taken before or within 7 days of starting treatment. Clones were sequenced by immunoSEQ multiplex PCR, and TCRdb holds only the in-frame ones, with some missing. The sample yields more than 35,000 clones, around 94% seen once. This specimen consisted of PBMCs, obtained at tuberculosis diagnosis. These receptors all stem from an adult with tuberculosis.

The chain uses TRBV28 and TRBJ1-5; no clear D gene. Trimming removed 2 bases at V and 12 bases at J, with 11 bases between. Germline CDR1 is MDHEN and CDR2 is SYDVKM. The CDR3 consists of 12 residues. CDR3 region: CASSLEWRDQHF. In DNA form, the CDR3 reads TGTGCCAGCAGTTTAGAGTGGCGGGACCAGCATTTT.

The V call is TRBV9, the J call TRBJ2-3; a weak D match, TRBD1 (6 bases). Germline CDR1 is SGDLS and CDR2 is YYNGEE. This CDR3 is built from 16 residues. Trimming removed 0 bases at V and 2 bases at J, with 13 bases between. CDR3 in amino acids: CASSVEVGHTTDTQYF. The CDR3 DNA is TGTGCCAGCAGCGTAGAAGTGGGACACACCACAGATACGCAGTATTTT.

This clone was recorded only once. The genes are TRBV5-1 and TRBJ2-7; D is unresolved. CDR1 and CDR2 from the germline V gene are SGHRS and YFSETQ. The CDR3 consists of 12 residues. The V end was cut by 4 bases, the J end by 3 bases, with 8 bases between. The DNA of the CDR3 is TGCGCCAGCAGCCGGAGCTTCTACGAGCAGTACTTC. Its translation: CASSRSFYEQYF.

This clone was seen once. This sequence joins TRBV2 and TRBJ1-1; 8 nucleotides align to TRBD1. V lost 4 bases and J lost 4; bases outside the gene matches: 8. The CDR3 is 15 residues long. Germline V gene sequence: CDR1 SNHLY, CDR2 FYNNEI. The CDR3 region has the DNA TGTGCCAGCAGTGCCCGACAGGGGTCTGGCACTGAAGCTTTCTTT. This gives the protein CASSARQGSGTEAFF. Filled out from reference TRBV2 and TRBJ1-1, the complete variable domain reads EPEVTQTPSHQVTQMGQEVILRCVPISNHLYFYWYRQILGQKVEFLVSFYNNEISEKSEIFDDQFSVERPDGSNFTLKIRSTKLEDSAMYFCASSARQGSGTEAFFGQGTRLTVV.

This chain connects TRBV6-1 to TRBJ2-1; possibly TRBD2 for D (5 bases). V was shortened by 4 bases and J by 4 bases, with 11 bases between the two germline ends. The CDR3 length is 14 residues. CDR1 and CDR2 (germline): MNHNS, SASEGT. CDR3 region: CASSGSGKYNEQFF. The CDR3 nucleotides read TGTGCCAGCAGTGGTTCCGGGAAATACAATGAGCAGTTCTTC.

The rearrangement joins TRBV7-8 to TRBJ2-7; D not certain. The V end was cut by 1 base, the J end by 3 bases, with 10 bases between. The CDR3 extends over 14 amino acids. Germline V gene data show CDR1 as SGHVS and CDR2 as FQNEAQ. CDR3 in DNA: TGTGCCAGCAGCTTAGGCCCAGGTGGCTACGAGCAGTACTTC. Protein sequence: CASSLGPGGYEQYF.

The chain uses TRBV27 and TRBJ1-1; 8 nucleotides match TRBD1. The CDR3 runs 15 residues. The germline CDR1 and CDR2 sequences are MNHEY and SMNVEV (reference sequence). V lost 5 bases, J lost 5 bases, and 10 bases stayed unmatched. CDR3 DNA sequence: TGTGCCAGCAGTATGCTCAGGGGGCGCAGGACTGAAGCTTTCTTT. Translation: CASSMLRGRRTEAFF.

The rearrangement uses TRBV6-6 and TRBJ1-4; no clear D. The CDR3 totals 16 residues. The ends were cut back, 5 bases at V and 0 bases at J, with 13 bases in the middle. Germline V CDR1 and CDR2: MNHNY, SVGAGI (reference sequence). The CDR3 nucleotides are TGTGCCAGCAGTAGCTCTGGGCTACCAACTAATGAAAAACTGTTTTTT. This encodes CASSSSGLPTNEKLFF.

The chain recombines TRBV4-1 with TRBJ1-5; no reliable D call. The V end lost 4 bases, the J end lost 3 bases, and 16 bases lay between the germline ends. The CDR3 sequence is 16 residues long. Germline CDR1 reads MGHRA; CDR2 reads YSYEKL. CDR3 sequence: CASSPFGEAFNQPQHF. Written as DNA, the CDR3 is TGCGCCAGCAGCCCCTTTGGAGAGGCGTTCAATCAGCCCCAGCATTTT.

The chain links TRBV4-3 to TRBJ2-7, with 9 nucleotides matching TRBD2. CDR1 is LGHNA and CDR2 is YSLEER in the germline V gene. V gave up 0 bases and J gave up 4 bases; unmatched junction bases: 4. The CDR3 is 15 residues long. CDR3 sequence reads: CASSQDRLAEYEQYF. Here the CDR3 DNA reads TGCGCCAGCAGCCAAGACCGACTAGCGGAATACGAGCAGTACTTC.